This T cell receptor (beta chain) derives from a study of cytomegalovirus exposure and HLA in healthy donors. PCR employed 60 Vbeta and 13 Jbeta primers. The repertoire was sequenced with immunoSEQ multiplex PCR; TCRdb's copy has only in-frame clones and lacks some. This sample has over 80,000 clones, with roughly 80% found just once. CDR3 size: 15 residues. Deletions cut 7 bases from V and 5 bases from J, with 18 bases between. The germline V gene has CDR1 SGHTA and CDR2 FQGNSA. Material: PBMCs. The receptor was isolated from a man aged 55 to 70 in good health and CMV-seropositive. V and J are TRBV7-2 and TRBJ2-1; D is perhaps TRBD1 (6 bases). The CDR3 region is CASNDWDIGDNEQFF. The CDR3 nucleotides read TGTGCCAGCAACGACTGGGACATAGGGGACAATGAGCAGTTCTTC.